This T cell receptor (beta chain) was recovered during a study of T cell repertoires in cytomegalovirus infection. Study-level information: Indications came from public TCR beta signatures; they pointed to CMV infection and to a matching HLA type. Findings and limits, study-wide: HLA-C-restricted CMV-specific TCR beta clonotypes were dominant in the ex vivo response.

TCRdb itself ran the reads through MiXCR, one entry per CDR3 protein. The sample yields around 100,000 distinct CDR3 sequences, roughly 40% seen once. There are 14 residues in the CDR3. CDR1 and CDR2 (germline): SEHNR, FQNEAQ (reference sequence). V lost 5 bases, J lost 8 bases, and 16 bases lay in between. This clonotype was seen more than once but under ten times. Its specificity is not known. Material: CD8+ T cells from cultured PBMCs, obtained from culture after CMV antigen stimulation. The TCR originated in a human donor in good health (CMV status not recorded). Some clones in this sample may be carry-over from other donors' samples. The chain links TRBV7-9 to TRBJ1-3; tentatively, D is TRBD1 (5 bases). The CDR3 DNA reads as TGTGCCAGCAGCACCGGACACCTATGGCACACCATATATTTT. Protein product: CASSTGHLWHTIYF.